Below are 17 T cell receptor beta chains sequenced from a single sample in a study of shared clonotypes between healthy human individuals. Method: immunoSEQ multiplex PCR; TCRdb's copy keeps in-frame clones and lacks some. Counted here are a few million clones, 90% to 95% occurring once; the ten biggest clones make up over 0.12%. Source material: naive CD4+ T cells sorted from blood. Described subset: CD45RA+ positively selected. The receptors stem from a man younger than 30 in good health.

The table lists this clone with a count of one. V is TRBV7-2 and J is TRBJ2-4; no clear D. V lost 6 bases and J lost 2, with 14 bases in between. CDR3 length equals 15 residues. In germline, CDR1 is SGHTA, CDR2 FQGNSA. CDR3 coding DNA: TGTGCCAGCAGTACCCTGTCCCAAACCAAAAACATTCAGTACTTC. It translates to CASSTLSQTKNIQYF.

This clone was observed a single time. The chain combines TRBV2 with TRBJ1-1, with D hard to call. The V end lost 6 bases, the J end lost 5 bases, and 16 bases lay between the germline ends. There are 14 residues in the CDR3. Germline V gives CDR1 SNHLY, CDR2 FYNNEI. This chain's CDR3 is CASSAVAGGTEAFF. CDR3 DNA sequence: TGTGCCAGCAGCGCGGTGGCAGGTGGGACTGAAGCTTTCTTT.

The chain employs TRBV10-3 and TRBJ2-7; D possibly uses TRBD1 or TRBD2 (5 bases each). CDR1 and CDR2 (germline): ENHRY, SYGVKD. This CDR3 is built from 14 residues. V shed 7 bases and J shed 6 bases, with 19 bases lying between them. Here the CDR3 reads CAIKRQGGGVEQYF. CDR3 DNA: TGTGCCATCAAGAGGCAGGGTGGAGGAGTCGAGCAGTACTTC.

The chain employs TRBV4-1 and TRBJ2-3; 12 bases match TRBD2. The CDR3 is 17 amino acids. Germline-derived CDR1 and CDR2 are MGHRA and YSYEKL. With 0 bases clipped from V and 5 bases from J, the junction kept 6 bases outside the gene matches. The CDR3 loop reads CASSQESGLAGKDTQYF. DNA of the CDR3: TGCGCCAGCAGCCAAGAGAGCGGACTAGCGGGAAAAGATACGCAGTATTTT.

The chain recombines TRBV2 with TRBJ1-5; D not certain. The CDR3 sequence is 13 residues long. V dropped 4 bases and J dropped 4 bases, with 8 bases sitting between them. CDR1 SNHLY and CDR2 FYNNEI come from the germline V gene. CDR3 sequence (DNA): TGTGCCAGCAGTGTGGCCCCAAATCAGCCCCAGCATTTT. Translated: CASSVAPNQPQHF.

The chain joins TRBV7-6 to TRBJ2-7, with 7 bases aligning to TRBD2. Germline trimming cut 4 bases from V and 2 bases from J; bases unmatched to any gene: 8. Germline assignment: CDR1 SGHVS and CDR2 FNYEAQ. The length of the CDR3 is 15 residues. CDR3 in DNA: TGTGCCAGCAGCTCAAACTCGGGGGGAACCTACGAGCAGTACTTC. Protein product: CASSSNSGGTYEQYF.

J is TRBJ2-1 and V is TRBV18, with a weak D call TRBD2 (6 bases). The CDR3 runs to 16 residues. The V gene lost 0 bases and the J gene lost 3 bases, with 12 bases spanning the gap. The germline gives CDR1 KGHSH, CDR2 LQKENI. The CDR3, as DNA: TGTGCCAGCTCACCACCAAACCGGGGGTTCTACAATGAGCAGTTCTTC. It translates to CASSPPNRGFYNEQFF.

This chain connects TRBV27 to TRBJ2-7, with D maybe TRBD2 (6 bases). The CDR3 loop spans 15 amino acids. Germline loops: CDR1 MNHEY, CDR2 SMNVEV (reference sequence). V lost 5 bases and J 2 bases, leaving 16 bases between the germline ends. CDR3 region: CASSRSGGVTYEQYF. DNA of the CDR3: TGTGCCAGCAGTCGCTCCGGGGGAGTAACCTACGAGCAGTACTTC.

The count of this clone is one. The chain couples TRBV11-1 to TRBJ2-5; 7 bases are shared with TRBD1. With 5 bases clipped from V and 3 bases from J, the junction kept 3 bases outside the gene matches. CDR1 and CDR2 from the germline V gene are SGHAT and FQDESV (reference sequence). The CDR3 has 13 amino acids. The CDR3 reads CASSLTGKETQYF. Written as DNA, the CDR3 is TGTGCCAGCAGCCTGACAGGGAAAGAGACCCAGTACTTC.

V usage is TRBV4-1 and J usage is TRBJ1-2, with no clear D. Germline loops: CDR1 MGHRA, CDR2 YSYEKL. This CDR3 has 14 residues. The V end lost 1 base, the J end lost 4 bases, and 10 bases lay between the germline ends. CDR3 DNA sequence: TGCGCCAGCAGCCAAGCCGAGGGCCCCTATGGCTACACCTTC. Protein product: CASSQAEGPYGYTF.

V and J are TRBV6-5 and TRBJ1-6; D perhaps matches TRBD1 (6 bases). CDR1 and CDR2 (germline): MNHEY, SVGAGI. V gave up 7 bases and J gave up 6 bases, with 13 bases separating them. The CDR3 contains 14 residues. CDR3 sequence (DNA): TGTGCCAGCATTAAAGGGGGGCCTAATTCACCCCTCCACTTT. Protein product: CASIKGGPNSPLHF.

The chain is built from TRBV5-5 and TRBJ1-5, with D uncertain. The CDR3 extends over 14 amino acids. V shed 1 base and J shed 7 bases, with 12 bases lying between them. The germline CDR1 and CDR2 sequences are SGHKS and YYEKEE (reference sequence). CDR3 loop: CASSLWNSGQPQHF. The CDR3 DNA reads as TGTGCCAGCAGCTTGTGGAATAGCGGGCAGCCCCAGCATTTT.

This rearrangement joins TRBV5-1 to TRBJ2-7; TRBD2 agrees at 10 bases. Germline lookup yields CDR1 SGHRS and CDR2 YFSETQ. CDR3 length equals 17 residues. Trimming at V came to 0 bases and at J to 1 base, leaving 7 bases not matched to a gene. Written as DNA, the CDR3 is TGCGCCAGCAGCTTGGCTAGCGGGGGACGCCTTTCCTACGAGCAGTACTTC. Residues: CASSLASGGRLSYEQYF.

A word on this clone: This sample also contains other DNA sequences that code for the same CDR3. The V gene is TRBV11-2, the J gene TRBJ2-2, with D perhaps matching TRBD1 (6 bases). The CDR3 has 15 amino acids. The germline V and J ends were trimmed by 1 base and 2 bases, with 8 bases remaining between them. The germline CDR1 and CDR2 sequences are SGHAT and FQNNGV. The DNA of the CDR3 is TGTGCCAGCAGCTTAGCTGGGGGCAACACCGGGGAGCTGTTTTTT. Its translation: CASSLAGGNTGELFF.

V gene TRBV7-6 combines with J gene TRBJ1-4; D is ambiguous. Germline-derived CDR1 and CDR2 are SGHVS and FNYEAQ. V was shortened by 1 base and J by 7 bases, with 10 bases between the two germline ends. The CDR3 extends over 14 amino acids. The CDR3 nucleotides are TGTGCCAGCAGCTTAGGCACAGCGACTGAAAAACTGTTTTTT. The encoded protein is CASSLGTATEKLFF.

The chain's CDR3 is CSVGDREIGEQYF. DNA of the CDR3: TGCAGCGTTGGCGACAGGGAGATTGGGGAGCAGTACTTC. J is TRBJ2-7 and V is TRBV29-1; 7 bases are shared with TRBD1. CDR3 length: 13 amino acids. J gave up 7 bases and V 4 bases, and 10 bases lay outside the gene matches. From germline, CDR1 is SQVTM and CDR2 ANQGSEA.

For this clone: The DNA is left out, because the CDR3 cannot be placed on it with certainty; the CDR3 is given as TCRdb lists it. The chain is built from TRBV7-9 and TRBJ1-3; TRBD1 was called by the table and not checked on the DNA. The CDR3 adds up to 15 amino acids, both ends counted. From germline, CDR1 is SEHNR and CDR2 FQNEAQ (reference sequence). The CDR3 loop reads CASSRGVAGGSFGTF.